This T cell receptor (beta chain) was captured in a study of cytomegalovirus exposure and HLA in healthy donors. Separate from the approximately 700-subject first cohort was the approximately 130-subject validation cohort, to which the donors belonged. This clone was seen only once. Antigen unknown. Libraries were prepared by immunoSEQ multiplex PCR; TCRdb keeps only in-frame clonotypes and omits some of them. In the table there are some 150,000 clones, 87% of which are singletons. Study-level results: Some TCR beta chains (around 180 of them) were listed as cytomegalovirus-associated. Under in vitro conditions, a few CMV-associated chains were confirmed as specific for CMV antigens.

In germline, CDR1 is GTSNPN, CDR2 SVGIG (reference sequence). J gave up 6 bases and V 0 bases, and 4 bases lay outside the gene matches. This CDR3 has 13 residues. The chain joins TRBV30 to TRBJ1-2, with 7 positions matching TRBD1. Sequenced: PBMCs. The receptor was isolated from a man in his late teens or twenties in good health and CMV-seropositive. The chain's CDR3 is CAWSVGQGDGYTF. CDR3 nucleotide sequence: TGTGCCTGGAGTGTGGGTCAGGGGGATGGCTACACCTTC.